What follows are 25 T cell receptor beta chains derived from one specimen sequenced in a study of shared clonotypes between healthy human individuals. Produced via immunoSEQ multiplex PCR; TCRdb's table is partial and in-frame only. This table has over a million clones, 75% to 85% appearing once. Sample: memory CD4+ T cells from PBMCs. Subset given: CD45RA-negative fraction. Source of these receptors: a man aged 18 to 29 in good health. Some clones in this sample may be carry-over from other donors' samples.

This clone was seen once. V is TRBV28 and J is TRBJ1-6; 7 nucleotides match TRBD1. CDR3 length: 21 amino acids. Germline V lookup: CDR1 MDHEN, CDR2 SYDVKM. The ends lost 4 bases at V and 7 bases at J; junction bases unmatched: 25. The CDR3 DNA follows: TGTGCCAGCAGTTCAAGGGCAGGGGGGAACGGGATTACCTTTCGAAATTCACCCCTCCACTTT. This codes for CASSSRAGGNGITFRNSPLHF.

The chain is built from TRBV6-1 and TRBJ1-5; D is ambiguous. V lost 1 base and J lost 0, with 10 bases in between. Per germline, CDR1 MNHNS and CDR2 SASEGT. CDR3 length: 16 residues. The CDR3 nucleotides are TGTGCCAGCAGTGAAGGGGAATGGGTTAGCAATCAGCCCCAGCATTTT. The encoded protein is CASSEGEWVSNQPQHF.

The gene calls are TRBV14 and TRBJ1-1, with D perhaps TRBD1 (5 bases). The germline V and J ends were trimmed by 1 base and 4 bases, with 10 bases remaining between them. CDR1 and CDR2 (germline): SGHDN, FVKESK. The CDR3 covers 14 residues. This CDR3 is CASSQAGIGTEAFF. The CDR3 bases are TGTGCCAGCAGCCAAGCAGGGATAGGCACTGAAGCTTTCTTT.

V usage is TRBV21-1 and J usage is TRBJ1-2; the table's D call, TRBD1, was not checked against the DNA. TRBV21-1 has pseudogene status. This CDR3 has 19 residues. As DNA, the CDR3 is TGTGCCAGCCGGGACCTGCTTACAGGGGGGTCCGCCCTTAACTATGGCTACACCTTC. Amino acids: CASRDLLTGGSALNYGYTF.

The chain carries TRBV7-9 and TRBJ1-2; D not certain. Per germline, CDR1 SEHNR and CDR2 FQNEAQ (reference sequence). The germline V and J ends were trimmed by 5 bases and 4 bases, with 17 bases remaining between them. The CDR3 runs 15 residues. CDR3 amino acids: CASSQPPGSGYGYTF. DNA for the CDR3: TGTGCCAGCAGCCAGCCCCCGGGGTCCGGCTATGGCTACACCTTC. Variable domain in full (rest from reference TRBV7-9 and TRBJ1-2): DTGVSQNPRHKITKRGQNVTFRCDPISEHNRLYWYRQTLGQGPEFLTYFQNEAQLEKSRLLSDRFSAERPKGSFSTLEIQRTEQGDSAMYLCASSQPPGSGYGYTFGSGTRLTVV.

The chain has TRBV28 and TRBJ1-4; D remains ambiguous. Trimming pared 6 bases from V and 8 bases from J, leaving 19 bases between. Germline V CDR1 and CDR2: MDHEN, SYDVKM. The CDR3 has 15 residues. The CDR3 loop is CASSPNEGLSEKLFF. The CDR3 DNA is TGTGCCAGCAGCCCTAACGAGGGTCTAAGCGAAAAACTGTTTTTT.

V usage is TRBV4-3 and J usage is TRBJ2-3, with D hard to call. The CDR3 spans 15 residues. Per germline, CDR1 LGHNA and CDR2 YSLEER. Trimming took off 0 bases at V and 1 base at J, with 8 bases between the two ends. In DNA form, the CDR3 reads TGCGCCAGCAGCCAAGATAAGCTGGGCACAGATACGCAGTATTTT. Its translation: CASSQDKLGTDTQYF.

The rearrangement uses TRBV5-1 and TRBJ1-2; 7 nucleotides agree with TRBD1. Looked up from germline, CDR1 is SGHRS and CDR2 is YFSETQ. Trimming at V came to 4 bases and at J to 2 bases, leaving 8 bases not matched to a gene. The CDR3 runs 15 residues. As DNA, the CDR3 is TGCGCCAGCAGCGAATCCGGACAGGCGAACTATGGCTACACCTTC. It translates to CASSESGQANYGYTF.

The chain carries TRBV5-1 and TRBJ2-5; D ambiguous. The CDR3 spans 14 residues. The V and J ends lost 2 bases and 0 bases respectively, with 8 bases between them. Germline V lookup: CDR1 SGHRS, CDR2 YFSETQ. This CDR3 is CASSLITDQETQYF. The CDR3 coding sequence is TGCGCCAGCAGCTTAATAACGGACCAAGAGACCCAGTACTTC.

This clone has only a few counts. This likely traces to a read error, being one base from a far larger clone. The chain employs TRBV7-2 and TRBJ1-4; TRBD1 might be the D (5 bases). The CDR3 runs 14 residues. The V end lost 3 bases, the J end lost 0 bases, and 5 bases lay between the germline ends. The germline CDR1 and CDR2 sequences are SGHTA and FQGNSA. CDR3 loop: CASSLTATNEKLFF. In DNA form, the CDR3 reads TGTGCCAGCAGCTTGACAGCAACTAATGAAAAACTGTTTTTT.

The rearrangement links TRBV5-4 to TRBJ2-5; D is possibly TRBD2 (7 bases). The germline gives CDR1 SGHNT, CDR2 YYREEE (reference sequence). The ends were cut back, 4 bases at V and 5 bases at J, with 15 bases in the middle. The CDR3 contains 14 residues. The CDR3 DNA reads TGTGCCAGCAGCCCCAAGGGGGGGCACGAGACCCAGTACTTC. Protein product: CASSPKGGHETQYF.

The gene calls are TRBV21-1 and TRBJ2-2; the table's D call TRBD1 went unverified against the DNA. TRBV21-1 has pseudogene status. There are 16 residues in the CDR3. The DNA of the CDR3 is TGTGCCAGCAAGAGAGACAGGAGAGCGAACACCGGGGAGCTGTTTTTT. It is translated as CASKRDRRANTGELFF.

As for this clone: The sample holds other DNA sequences that translate to the same CDR3. The rearrangement uses TRBV5-1 and TRBJ1-2, with a weak D call TRBD1 (5 bases). Between the trimmed V and J ends, which lost 0 bases and 3 bases, there was a span of 9 bases. Germline values: CDR1 SGHRS, CDR2 YFSETQ. CDR3 size: 14 residues. The CDR3 sequence: CASSLAGGDYGYTF. CDR3 DNA: TGCGCCAGCAGCTTGGCCGGGGGGGACTATGGCTACACCTTC.

The CDR3 here is CASSQSFFQLAGVLYEQYF. The CDR3 DNA sequence: TGCGCCAGCAGTCAATCGTTTTTTCAACTAGCGGGAGTATTGTACGAGCAGTACTTC. The chain carries TRBV23-1 and TRBJ2-7, with 11 bases aligning to TRBD2. TRBV23-1 is reported as an ORF; its role is uncertain. This CDR3 contains 19 residues. The V gene end was trimmed by 0 bases and the J gene end by 4 bases; junction bases not matched to a gene: 14.

This chain links TRBV19 with TRBJ1-3; a weak D match, TRBD1 (5 bases). The CDR3 consists of 15 residues. Germline V gene lookup returns CDR1 LNHDA and CDR2 SQIVND (reference sequence). Trimming took 5 bases from V and 2 from J, leaving 13 bases between them. DNA of the CDR3: TGTGCCAGTAGTGTTAACGACAGCCCTGGAAACACCATATATTTT. Its protein product is CASSVNDSPGNTIYF.

The chain uses TRBV2 and TRBJ1-2; D gene unclear. Trimming removed 4 bases from V and 0 bases from J, with 12 bases in between. Germline V lookup: CDR1 SNHLY, CDR2 FYNNEI. This CDR3 comprises 15 residues. The CDR3 nucleotides read TGTGCCAGCAGTGTATACAGAGTCTCTAACTATGGCTACACCTTC. Translation: CASSVYRVSNYGYTF. The variable domain in full, completed from reference TRBV2 and TRBJ1-2, reads EPEVTQTPSHQVTQMGQEVILRCVPISNHLYFYWYRQILGQKVEFLVSFYNNEISEKSEIFDDQFSVERPDGSNFTLKIRSTKLEDSAMYFCASSVYRVSNYGYTFGSGTRLTVV.

The V and J genes are TRBV9 and TRBJ2-7; D is possibly TRBD1 (5 bases). Germline V CDR1 and CDR2: SGDLS, YYNGEE. V shed 1 base and J shed 6 bases, with 14 bases lying between them. The CDR3 has 14 amino acids. CDR3 residues: CASSVRGDPSEQYF. DNA for the CDR3: TGTGCCAGCAGCGTAAGGGGTGATCCTAGCGAGCAGTACTTC.

The rearrangement joins TRBV6-1 to TRBJ2-7, with D perhaps matching TRBD2 (6 bases). Per germline, CDR1 MNHNS and CDR2 SASEGT. Trimming removed 6 bases from V and 2 bases from J, with 17 bases in between. This CDR3 contains 15 residues. The CDR3 reads CASSRSGVVAYEQYF. The CDR3, as DNA: TGTGCCAGCAGCCGATCGGGGGTAGTGGCCTACGAGCAGTACTTC.

The genes are TRBV27 and TRBJ2-1; 10 positions match TRBD2. This CDR3 spans 16 amino acids. From germline, CDR1 is MNHEY and CDR2 SMNVEV (reference sequence). With V trimmed by 5 bases and J by 5 bases, 9 bases remained unmatched. The DNA for the CDR3 is TGTGCCAGCAGTCCCTATCTACTAGCGGGGAACAATGAGCAGTTCTTC. Residues: CASSPYLLAGNNEQFF.

The chain uses TRBV19 and TRBJ1-2, with 11 bases identical to TRBD1. Trimming took 3 bases from V and 5 from J; bases not matched to a gene: 8. The CDR3 contains 16 residues. In germline, CDR1 is LNHDA, CDR2 SQIVND (reference sequence). CDR3: CASSMTGTGGIYGYTF. CDR3 sequence (DNA): TGTGCCAGTAGTATGACGGGGACAGGGGGAATATATGGCTACACCTTC.

The J gene is TRBJ1-2, the V gene TRBV5-1; TRBD1 matches at 8 bases. V dropped 4 bases and J dropped 4; count of bases not matched to a gene: 6. The germline gives CDR1 SGHRS, CDR2 YFSETQ. The CDR3 extends over 14 amino acids. CDR3 in amino acids: CASSIGQGRYGYTF. CDR3 DNA: TGCGCCAGCAGCATCGGACAGGGCCGCTATGGCTACACCTTC.

The gene calls are TRBV27 and TRBJ2-7; 7 bases agree with TRBD2. J lost 6 bases, V lost 8 bases, and 10 bases had no gene match. The CDR3 totals 13 residues. The germline V gene has CDR1 MNHEY and CDR2 SMNVEV (reference sequence). The CDR3 reads CASAQGGPIEQYF. The DNA for the CDR3 is TGTGCCAGCGCCCAGGGAGGGCCAATCGAGCAGTACTTC.

The V gene is TRBV7-9, the J gene TRBJ2-7; D gene ambiguous. V lost 5 bases to trimming and J lost 5 bases, with 10 bases between them. The CDR3 contains 12 residues. The germline gives CDR1 SEHNR, CDR2 FQNEAQ (reference sequence). The CDR3 nucleotides are TGTGCCAGCAGCACCTCGATGGACGAGCAGTACTTC. Translation: CASSTSMDEQYF. Combining the CDR3 with reference TRBV7-9 and TRBJ2-7 gives the whole variable domain DTGVSQNPRHKITKRGQNVTFRCDPISEHNRLYWYRQTLGQGPEFLTYFQNEAQLEKSRLLSDRFSAERPKGSFSTLEIQRTEQGDSAMYLCASSTSMDEQYFGPGTRLTVT.

V is TRBV28 and J is TRBJ1-2; D gene uncertain. Trimming removed 4 bases at V and 2 bases at J, with 20 bases between. Germline assignment: CDR1 MDHEN and CDR2 SYDVKM. This CDR3 comprises 17 residues. CDR3 DNA sequence: TGTGCCAGCAGTTCCCCGCGCCCAAAGGACCGAAACTATGGCTACACCTTC. Translating it yields CASSSPRPKDRNYGYTF.

J is TRBJ2-3 and V is TRBV28; 8 bases match TRBD2. Trimming removed 3 bases from V and 5 bases from J; junction bases left unmatched: 4. CDR3 size: 14 residues. Germline V gives CDR1 MDHEN, CDR2 SYDVKM. For the CDR3, the DNA is TGTGCCAGCAGTTTTACCGGGAGGGTAGATACGCAGTATTTT. It yields the protein CASSFTGRVDTQYF.